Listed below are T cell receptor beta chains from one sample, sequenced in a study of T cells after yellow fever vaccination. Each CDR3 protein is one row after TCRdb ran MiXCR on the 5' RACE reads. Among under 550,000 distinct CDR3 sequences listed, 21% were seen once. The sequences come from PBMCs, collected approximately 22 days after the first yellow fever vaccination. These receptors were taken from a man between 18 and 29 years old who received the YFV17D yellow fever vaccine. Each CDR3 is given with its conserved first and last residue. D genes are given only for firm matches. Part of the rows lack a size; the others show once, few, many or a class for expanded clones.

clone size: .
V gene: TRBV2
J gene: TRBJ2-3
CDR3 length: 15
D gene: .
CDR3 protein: CASTGRLLVSDTQYF
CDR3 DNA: TGTGCCAGCACAGGAAGACTCCTCGTCTCGGATACGCAGTATTTT

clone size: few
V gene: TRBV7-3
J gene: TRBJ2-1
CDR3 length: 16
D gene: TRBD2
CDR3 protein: CASSAHSGGAYNEQFF
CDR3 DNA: TGTGCCAGCAGCGCACATAGCGGGGGAGCTTACAATGAGCAGTTCTTC

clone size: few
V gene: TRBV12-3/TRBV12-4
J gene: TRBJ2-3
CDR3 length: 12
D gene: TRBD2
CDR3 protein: CASSFSSGGPLF
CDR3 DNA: TGTGCCAGCAGTTTTTCTAGCGGGGGCCCTCTTTTT

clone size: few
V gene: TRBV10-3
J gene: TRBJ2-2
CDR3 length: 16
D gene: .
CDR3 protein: CAISPRLSPNTGELFF
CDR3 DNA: TGTGCCATCAGTCCTCGACTATCCCCGAACACCGGGGAGCTGTTTTTT

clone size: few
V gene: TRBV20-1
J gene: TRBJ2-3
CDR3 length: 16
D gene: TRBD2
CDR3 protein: CSARDGLAAGADTQYF
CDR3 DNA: TGCAGTGCTAGAGATGGGCTAGCAGCGGGGGCAGATACGCAGTATTTT

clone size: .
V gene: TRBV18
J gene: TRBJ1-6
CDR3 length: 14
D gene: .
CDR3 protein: CASSPGYNNSPLHF
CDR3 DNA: TGTGCCAGCTCACCAGGCTACAATAATTCACCCCTCCACTTT

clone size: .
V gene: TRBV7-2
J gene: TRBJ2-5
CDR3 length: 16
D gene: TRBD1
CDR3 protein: CASSPPGQGYRETQYF
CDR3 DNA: TGTGCCAGCAGCCCCCCGGGACAGGGATATCGAGAGACCCAGTACTTC

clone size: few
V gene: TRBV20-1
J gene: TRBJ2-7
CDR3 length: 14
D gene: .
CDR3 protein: CSATSGAPAYEQYF
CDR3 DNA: TGCAGTGCTACCTCTGGGGCCCCCGCCTACGAGCAGTACTTC

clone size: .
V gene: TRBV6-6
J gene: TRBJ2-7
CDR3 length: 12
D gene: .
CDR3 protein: CASRRQSYEQYF
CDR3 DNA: TGTGCCAGCAGGCGACAGTCCTACGAGCAGTACTTC

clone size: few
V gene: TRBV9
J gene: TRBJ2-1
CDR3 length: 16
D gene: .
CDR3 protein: CASSVTGQGSNNEQFF
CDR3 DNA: TGTGCCAGCAGCGTAACGGGTCAGGGGTCTAACAATGAGCAGTTCTTC

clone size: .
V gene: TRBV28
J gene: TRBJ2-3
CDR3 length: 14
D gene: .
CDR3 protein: CASMIRPHPDTQYF
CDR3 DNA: TGTGCCAGCATGATCCGACCCCACCCAGATACGCAGTATTTT